This T cell receptor beta chain was sequenced in a study of TIL therapy for anti-PD-1-resistant metastatic lung cancer. About the research overall: By whole-exome sequencing, median non-synonymous tumor mutation burden was under 1.9 mutations per megabase. The study, taken as a whole, reports: TIL cultures after expansion showed higher clonality and lower diversity than baseline tumor (median about 6% vs 30%).

This CDR3 spans 15 amino acids. Germline V gene sequence: CDR1 SGHAT, CDR2 FQNNGV. The V end lost 1 base, the J end lost 4 bases, and 11 bases lay between the germline ends. The immunoSEQ assay was v3. Data came from immunoSEQ multiplex PCR; TCRdb stores just in-frame clones and leaves some out. The sample consists of over 25,000 clones, 55% to 75% of them appearing once. The time point denotes: pre-treatment sample, taken before nivolumab and TIL therapy. Pleural nodules or supraclavicular lymph nodes made up most of the excised metastases sampled. About this clone: What it binds is not known.

This receptor was taken from a person between 30 and 80 years old with non-small cell lung cancer. The chain couples TRBV11-2 to TRBJ1-3, with D hard to call. Sequencing was performed on tumor tissue, taken at baseline. CDR3 nucleotides: TGTGCCAGCAGCTTAGCGACCCGTCTAGGAAACACCATATATTTT. It encodes CASSLATRLGNTIYF. Together with reference TRBV11-2 and TRBJ1-3, the CDR3 gives the full variable domain: EAGVAQSPRYKIIEKRQSVAFWCNPISGHATLYWYQQILGQGPKLLIQFQNNGVVDDSQLPKDRFSAERLKGVDSTLKIQPAKLEDSAVYLCASSLATRLGNTIYFGEGSWLTVV.